The 26 T cell receptor beta chains below all came from one sample that was sequenced in a study of blood T cell repertoires in COVID-19. Some clones are missing from TCRdb's copy, which holds only in-frame ones; the method was immunoSEQ multiplex PCR. This table has more than 200,000 clones, 80% to 90% appearing once. The material sequenced was peripheral blood. Receptors were obtained from a man under 40 with active or convalescent COVID-19.

This rearrangement joins TRBV3-1 (or the pseudogene TRBV3-2) to TRBJ2-5, with TRBD2 matching over 8 bases. CDR1 is LGHDT, CDR2 YNNKEL, per germline (reference sequence). Losses at the gene ends were 2 bases for V and 5 bases for J; bases not matched to a gene: 10. This CDR3 contains 16 residues. The CDR3 coding sequence is TGTGCCAGCAGCCAATCGGGCGGGGGGCCGCGGGAGACCCAGTACTTC. It yields the protein CASSQSGGGPRETQYF.

This clone was recorded a few times. The CDR3, as DNA: TGTGCCAGCAGTGAAAAAATAGCCAACACCGGGGAGCTGTTTTTT. Translated: CASSEKIANTGELFF. This rearrangement joins TRBV6-1 to TRBJ2-2; D is unclear. The V end lost 2 bases, the J end lost 2 bases, and 9 bases lay between the germline ends. The CDR3 length is 15 residues. Germline V gene lookup returns CDR1 MNHNS and CDR2 SASEGT.

This clone was picked up one time. CDR3 DNA: TGTGCCACCAGCAGGAGACTAGCGGGGGTGAACACAGATACGCAGTATTTT. It specifies CATSRRLAGVNTDTQYF. This chain joins TRBV15 and TRBJ2-3; TRBD2 agrees at 12 bases. This CDR3 region has 17 residues. V lost 3 bases and J lost 2; bases outside the gene matches: 6. In germline, CDR1 is LNHNV, CDR2 YYDKDF (reference sequence).

The chain uses TRBV19 and TRBJ1-1, with 9 bases lining up with TRBD1. In germline, CDR1 is LNHDA, CDR2 SQIVND (reference sequence). V lost 10 bases, J lost 5 bases, and 8 bases stayed unmatched. The CDR3 loop spans 13 amino acids. The CDR3: CATMDRGSTEAFF. The CDR3 bases are TGTGCCACTATGGACAGGGGCAGTACTGAAGCTTTCTTT.

The J gene is TRBJ1-3, the V gene TRBV18; 8 nucleotides match TRBD1. Trimming at V came to 2 bases and at J to 1 base, leaving 4 bases not matched to a gene. The V gene's germline CDR1 is KGHSH and CDR2 LQKENI. The CDR3 is made up of 16 amino acids. This CDR3 reads CASSPSGTGSGNTIYF. CDR3 in DNA: TGTGCCAGCTCACCATCTGGGACAGGATCTGGAAACACCATATATTTT.

CDR3 DNA: TGTGCTAGTGCCCCTCGAGGGCAGTACGAGCAGTACTTC. This gives the protein CASAPRGQYEQYF. This rearrangement joins TRBV12-5 to TRBJ2-7; possibly TRBD2 for D (5 bases). The V gene lost 7 bases and the J gene lost 4 bases, with 14 bases spanning the gap. Germline assignment: CDR1 LGHNT and CDR2 FRNRAP. The CDR3 runs to 13 residues.

J is TRBJ2-3 and V is TRBV4-2; 12 bases fit TRBD2. This CDR3 is built from 20 residues. Trimming at V came to 1 base and at J to 2 bases, leaving 13 bases not matched to a gene. Germline V CDR1 and CDR2: LGHNA, YNFKEQ. The CDR3 loop reads CASSQVHPGTSGQVTDTQYF. For the CDR3, the DNA is TGTGCCAGCAGCCAAGTCCACCCCGGGACTAGCGGGCAAGTCACAGATACGCAGTATTTT.

The rearrangement uses TRBV29-1 and TRBJ2-6; D unresolved. This CDR3 comprises 13 residues. Trimming took off 8 bases at V and 2 bases at J, with 10 bases between the two ends. Germline V gene lookup returns CDR1 SQVTM and CDR2 ANQGSEA. This CDR3 reads CSFRQTGANVLTF. CDR3 sequence (DNA): TGCAGCTTCAGACAAACTGGGGCCAACGTCCTGACTTTC.

This clone occurred once. The chain joins TRBV6-5 to TRBJ2-5, with 7 bases matching TRBD1. The V segment lost 5 bases and the J segment 1 base; nucleotides outside the gene matches: 4. The germline CDR1 and CDR2 sequences are MNHEY and SVGAGI. This CDR3 has 14 residues. CDR3 sequence: CASSLGTAQETQYF. Written as DNA, the CDR3 is TGTGCCAGCAGTCTCGGGACAGCCCAAGAGACCCAGTACTTC.

This clone appeared a few times. The chain has TRBV10-2 and TRBJ1-5; tentatively, D is TRBD1 (5 bases). Trimming took 8 bases from V and 0 from J, leaving 17 bases between them. CDR3 length equals 16 residues. Germline values: CDR1 WSHSY, CDR2 SAAADI. This chain's CDR3 is CASEGHRLDSNQPQHF. The CDR3 DNA follows: TGCGCCAGCGAAGGCCACAGGCTAGATAGCAATCAGCCCCAGCATTTT.

This clone has just one count. The chain couples TRBV6-5 to TRBJ2-7; 10 positions agree with TRBD2. Trimming removed 5 bases from V and 0 bases from J; junction bases left unmatched: 4. CDR3 size: 15 residues. Per the germline V gene, CDR1 is MNHEY and CDR2 is SVGAGI. Written as DNA, the CDR3 is TGTGCCAGCAGTCCCCAGCGGGGGGGCTCCTACGAGCAGTACTTC. This translates into CASSPQRGGSYEQYF.

J is TRBJ1-2 and V is TRBV28; D is ambiguous. Germline V gene data show CDR1 as MDHEN and CDR2 as SYDVKM. The CDR3 extends over 15 amino acids. The germline V and J ends were trimmed by 3 bases and 5 bases, with 16 bases remaining between them. CDR3 protein: CASSLSLPNAYGYTF. For the CDR3, the DNA is TGTGCCAGCAGTTTGTCACTTCCTAACGCGTATGGCTACACCTTC.

This chain connects TRBV2 to TRBJ2-1; TRBD1 might be the D (8 bases). The V gene lost 11 bases and the J gene lost 8 bases, with 16 bases spanning the gap. CDR3 size: 12 residues. CDR1 SNHLY and CDR2 FYNNEI come from the germline V gene. The CDR3 nucleotides are TGTGCCGGTAACAGGGGGGGGGATGAGCAGTTCTTC. Its protein product is CAGNRGGDEQFF.

The chain is built from TRBV5-1 and TRBJ2-3, with TRBD1 as a possible D gene (6 bases). The CDR3 covers 16 residues. The V end lost 0 bases, the J end lost 1 base, and 12 bases lay between the germline ends. Germline values: CDR1 SGHRS, CDR2 YFSETQ. This chain's CDR3 is CASSLGQGGGTDTQYF. The CDR3 DNA reads TGCGCCAGCAGCTTGGGACAAGGGGGTGGCACAGATACGCAGTATTTT.

V gene TRBV6-5 combines with J gene TRBJ1-5, with D maybe TRBD1 (6 bases). Germline values: CDR1 MNHEY, CDR2 SVGAGI. With 6 bases removed from V and 0 bases from J, the gap between germline ends came to 12 bases. The CDR3 has 15 amino acids. The CDR3 DNA sequence: TGTGCCAGCAGAGTACAGGGTTATAGCAATCAGCCCCAGCATTTT. Translation gives CASRVQGYSNQPQHF.

This chain connects TRBV11-2 to TRBJ2-7, with 7 bases aligning to TRBD1. Per germline, CDR1 SGHAT and CDR2 FQNNGV. V lost 5 bases to trimming and J lost 2 bases; unmatched junction nucleotides: 6. The CDR3 runs 14 residues. Written as DNA, the CDR3 is TGTGCCAGCAGCCTGACAGGGTCTACCTACGAGCAGTACTTC. Encoded protein: CASSLTGSTYEQYF.

J is TRBJ1-2 and V is TRBV4-1, with TRBD1 matching over 9 bases. This CDR3 contains 17 residues. The trim removed 0 bases at V and 2 bases at J, leaving 7 bases unmatched. Per germline, CDR1 MGHRA and CDR2 YSYEKL. The CDR3 loop is CASSQDFGTGTNYGYTF. The CDR3 nucleotides are TGCGCCAGCAGCCAAGATTTCGGGACAGGGACAAACTATGGCTACACCTTC.

The genes are TRBV7-9 and TRBJ2-5, with TRBD2 matching over 12 bases. The germline V gene has CDR1 SEHNR and CDR2 FQNEAQ (reference sequence). CDR3 length equals 15 residues. Trimming at V came to 4 bases and at J to 5 bases, leaving 5 bases not matched to a gene. The CDR3 DNA reads as TGTGCCAGCAGCTCTTCCGGGACTAGCGGGGAGACCCAGTACTTC. It yields the protein CASSSSGTSGETQYF.

This rearrangement joins TRBV11-2 to TRBJ2-7; D ambiguous. Trimming shortened V by 5 bases and J by 0 bases, and 14 bases separated the two germline ends. The CDR3 covers 15 residues. CDR1 is SGHAT, CDR2 FQNNGV, per germline. Here the CDR3 DNA reads TGTGCCAGCAGCCCTACGGCCTGGAGCTCCTACGAGCAGTACTTC. This gives the protein CASSPTAWSSYEQYF.

J is TRBJ1-2 and V is TRBV7-8; D gene ambiguous. The CDR3 runs 11 residues. The germline V gene encodes CDR1 SGHVS and CDR2 FQNEAQ. V was trimmed by 5 bases and J by 11 bases, leaving 12 bases between them. CDR3 sequence reads: CASSPLSRYTF. DNA for the CDR3: TGTGCCAGCAGCCCACTATCGAGGTACACCTTC.

The J gene is TRBJ1-1, the V gene TRBV18, with D possibly being TRBD1 (5 bases). Trimming stripped 2 bases from V and 1 base from J, with 11 bases between. CDR1 is KGHSH and CDR2 is LQKENI in the germline V gene. The CDR3 extends over 15 amino acids. CDR3 in DNA: TGTGCCAGCTCACCAACGGGGGGGGAGAACACTGAAGCTTTCTTT. Encoded protein: CASSPTGGENTEAFF.

This clone appeared a single time. This chain uses TRBV18 with TRBJ1-2; TRBD1 matches 10 bases. CDR3 length equals 15 residues. J lost 8 bases, V lost 1 base, and 7 bases had no gene match. Germline CDR1 KGHSH, CDR2 LQKENI. The CDR3 is CASSPLQGQGRGYTF. The CDR3 DNA is TGTGCCAGCTCACCACTCCAGGGACAGGGGCGGGGCTACACCTTC.

The chain couples TRBV3-1 (or the pseudogene TRBV3-2) to TRBJ2-7; TRBD2 matches at 13 bases. V lost 6 bases, J lost 9 bases, and 11 bases stayed unmatched. Germline V gene data show CDR1 as LGHDT and CDR2 as YNNKEL (reference sequence). The CDR3 is 15 residues long. CDR3 loop: CASRQTSGGAIGQYF. The CDR3 nucleotides read TGTGCCAGCAGACAAACTAGCGGGGGGGCAATCGGGCAGTACTTC.

Only one count was recorded for this clone. In DNA form, the CDR3 reads TGTGCCAGTAGTATGGTTCAGGGTAGGTCCTACAATGAGCAGTTCTTC. Translated, it gives CASSMVQGRSYNEQFF. The chain has TRBV19 and TRBJ2-1, with a tentative D call TRBD1 (5 bases). V was clipped by 3 bases and J by 1 base, with 13 bases between them. The CDR3 has 16 amino acids. The V gene's germline CDR1 is LNHDA and CDR2 SQIVND (reference sequence).

V is TRBV2 and J is TRBJ2-3, with TRBD2 matching over 8 bases. The germline V gene has CDR1 SNHLY and CDR2 FYNNEI. There are 17 residues in the CDR3. Losses at the gene ends were 3 bases for V and 0 bases for J; bases not matched to a gene: 8. This CDR3 is CASSEGRGGRSTDTQYF. The CDR3 nucleotides read TGTGCCAGCAGTGAGGGACGCGGGGGGAGAAGCACAGATACGCAGTATTTT.

The chain carries TRBV30 and TRBJ1-5; D uncertain. Germline V gene sequence: CDR1 GTSNPN, CDR2 SVGIG (reference sequence). V was cut by 3 bases and J by 4 bases, with 10 bases left in between. CDR3 length: 13 residues. As DNA, the CDR3 is TGTGCCTGGAGCATGACGGGGAATCAGCCCCAGCATTTT. As protein: CAWSMTGNQPQHF.